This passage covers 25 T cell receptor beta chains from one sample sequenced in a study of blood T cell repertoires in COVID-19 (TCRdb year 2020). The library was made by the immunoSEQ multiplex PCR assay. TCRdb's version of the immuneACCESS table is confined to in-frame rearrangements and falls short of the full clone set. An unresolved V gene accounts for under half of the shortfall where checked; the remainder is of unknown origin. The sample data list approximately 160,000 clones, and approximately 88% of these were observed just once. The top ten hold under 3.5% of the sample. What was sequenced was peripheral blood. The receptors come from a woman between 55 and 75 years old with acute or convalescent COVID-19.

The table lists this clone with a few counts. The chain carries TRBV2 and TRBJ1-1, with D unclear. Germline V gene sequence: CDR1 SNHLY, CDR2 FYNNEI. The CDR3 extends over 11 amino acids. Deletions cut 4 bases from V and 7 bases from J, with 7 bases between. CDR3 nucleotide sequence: TGTGCCAGCAGTGTGGGCTTTGAAGCTTTCTTT. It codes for CASSVGFEAFF.

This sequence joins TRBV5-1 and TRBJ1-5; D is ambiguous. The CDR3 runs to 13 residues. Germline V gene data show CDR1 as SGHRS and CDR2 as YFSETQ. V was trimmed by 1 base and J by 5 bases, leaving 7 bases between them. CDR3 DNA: TGCGCCAGCAGCTTGTTCGGGGATCAGCCCCAGCATTTT. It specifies CASSLFGDQPQHF.

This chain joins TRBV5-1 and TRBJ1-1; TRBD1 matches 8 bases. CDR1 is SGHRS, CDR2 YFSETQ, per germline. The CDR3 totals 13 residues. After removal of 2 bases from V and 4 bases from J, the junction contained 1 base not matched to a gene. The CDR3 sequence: CASSFGQGTEAFF. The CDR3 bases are TGCGCCAGCAGCTTCGGACAGGGCACTGAAGCTTTCTTT.

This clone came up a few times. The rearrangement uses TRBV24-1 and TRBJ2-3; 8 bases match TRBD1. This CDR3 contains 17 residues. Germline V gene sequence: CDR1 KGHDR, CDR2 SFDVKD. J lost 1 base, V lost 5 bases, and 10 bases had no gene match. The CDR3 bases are TGTGCCACCAGTGGCGACAGGGGAGGACCGCGCACAGATACGCAGTATTTT. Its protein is CATSGDRGGPRTDTQYF.

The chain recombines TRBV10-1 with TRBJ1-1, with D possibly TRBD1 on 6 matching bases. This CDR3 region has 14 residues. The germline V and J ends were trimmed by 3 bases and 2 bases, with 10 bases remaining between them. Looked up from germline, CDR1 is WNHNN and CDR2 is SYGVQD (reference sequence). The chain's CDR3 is CASSEGRGNTEAFF. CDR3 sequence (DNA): TGCGCCAGCAGTGAAGGCAGGGGAAACACTGAAGCTTTCTTT.

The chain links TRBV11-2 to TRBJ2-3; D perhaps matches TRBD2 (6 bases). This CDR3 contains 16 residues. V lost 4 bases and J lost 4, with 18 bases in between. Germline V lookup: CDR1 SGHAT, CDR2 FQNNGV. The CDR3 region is CASSSTGRGNSDTQYF. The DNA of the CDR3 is TGTGCCAGCAGCTCGACGGGGCGGGGTAATTCAGATACGCAGTATTTT.

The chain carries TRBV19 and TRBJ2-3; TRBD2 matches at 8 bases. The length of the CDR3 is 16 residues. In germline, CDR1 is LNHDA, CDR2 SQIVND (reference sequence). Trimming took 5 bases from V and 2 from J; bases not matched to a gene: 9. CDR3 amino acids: CASSPGTGGPTDTQYF. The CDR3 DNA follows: TGTGCCAGTAGTCCCGGGACGGGGGGGCCCACAGATACGCAGTATTTT.

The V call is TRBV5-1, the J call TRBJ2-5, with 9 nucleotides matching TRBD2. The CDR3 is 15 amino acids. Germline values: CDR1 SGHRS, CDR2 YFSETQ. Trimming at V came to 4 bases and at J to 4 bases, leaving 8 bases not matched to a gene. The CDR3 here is CASSVSSGMGETQYF. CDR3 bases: TGCGCCAGCAGCGTCTCTAGCGGGATGGGAGAGACCCAGTACTTC.

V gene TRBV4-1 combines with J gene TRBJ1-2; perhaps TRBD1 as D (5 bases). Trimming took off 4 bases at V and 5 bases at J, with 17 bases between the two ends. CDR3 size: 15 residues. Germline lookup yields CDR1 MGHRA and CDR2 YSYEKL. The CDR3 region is CASSLDSRLLYGYTF. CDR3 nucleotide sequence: TGCGCCAGCAGCCTTGACAGCCGATTGCTTTATGGCTACACCTTC.

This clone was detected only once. The CDR3 here is CASRRGGANQETQYF. CDR3 nucleotide sequence: TGTGCCAGCAGGCGCGGGGGGGCGAATCAAGAGACCCAGTACTTC. The chain uses TRBV28 and TRBJ2-5; 9 positions match TRBD2. The CDR3 has 15 residues. In germline, CDR1 is MDHEN, CDR2 SYDVKM. With 6 bases clipped from V and 2 bases from J, the junction kept 7 bases outside the gene matches.

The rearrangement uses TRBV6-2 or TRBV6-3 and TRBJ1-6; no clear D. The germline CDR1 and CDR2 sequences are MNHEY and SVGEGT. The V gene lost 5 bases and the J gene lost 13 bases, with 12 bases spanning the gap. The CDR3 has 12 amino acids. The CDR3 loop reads CASSPGMVPLHF. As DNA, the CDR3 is TGTGCCAGCAGTCCCGGTATGGTTCCCCTCCACTTT.

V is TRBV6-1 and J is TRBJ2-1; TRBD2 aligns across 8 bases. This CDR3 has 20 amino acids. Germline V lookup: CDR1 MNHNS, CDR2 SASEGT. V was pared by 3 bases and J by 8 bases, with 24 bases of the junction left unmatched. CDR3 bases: TGTGCCAGCAGTGATGTCCTTTTAGCGGGGAAGGGGGAGTATGGCGATGAGCAGTTCTTC. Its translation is CASSDVLLAGKGEYGDEQFF.

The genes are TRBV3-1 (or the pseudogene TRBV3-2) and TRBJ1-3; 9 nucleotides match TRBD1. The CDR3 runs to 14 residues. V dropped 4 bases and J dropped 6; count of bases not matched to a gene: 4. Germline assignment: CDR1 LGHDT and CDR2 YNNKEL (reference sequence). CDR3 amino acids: CASSRTGAQNTIYF. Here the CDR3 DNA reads TGTGCCAGCAGCCGGACAGGGGCGCAAAACACCATATATTTT.

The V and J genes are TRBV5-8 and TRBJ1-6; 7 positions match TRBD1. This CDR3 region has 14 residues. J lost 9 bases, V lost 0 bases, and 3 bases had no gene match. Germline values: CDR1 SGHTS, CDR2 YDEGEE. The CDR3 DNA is TGTGCCAGCAGCTTGGGGACAGGCAGTTCACCCCTCCACTTT. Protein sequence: CASSLGTGSSPLHF.

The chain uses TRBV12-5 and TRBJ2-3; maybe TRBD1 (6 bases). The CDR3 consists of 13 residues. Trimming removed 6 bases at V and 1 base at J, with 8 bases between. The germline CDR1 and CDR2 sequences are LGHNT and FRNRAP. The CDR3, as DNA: TGTGCTAGTGGCTCAGGGGGCACAGATACGCAGTATTTT. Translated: CASGSGGTDTQYF.

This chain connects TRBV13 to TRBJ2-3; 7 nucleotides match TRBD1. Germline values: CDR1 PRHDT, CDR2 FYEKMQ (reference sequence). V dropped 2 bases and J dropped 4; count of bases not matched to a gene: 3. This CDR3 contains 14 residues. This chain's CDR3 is CASSLQGGADTQYF. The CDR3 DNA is TGTGCCAGCAGCTTACAAGGGGGCGCAGATACGCAGTATTTT. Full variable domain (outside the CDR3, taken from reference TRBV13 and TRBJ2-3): AAGVIQSPRHLIKEKRETATLKCYPIPRHDTVYWYQQGPGQDPQFLISFYEKMQSDKGSIPDRFSAQQFSDYHSELNMSSLELGDSALYFCASSLQGGADTQYFGPGTRLTVL.

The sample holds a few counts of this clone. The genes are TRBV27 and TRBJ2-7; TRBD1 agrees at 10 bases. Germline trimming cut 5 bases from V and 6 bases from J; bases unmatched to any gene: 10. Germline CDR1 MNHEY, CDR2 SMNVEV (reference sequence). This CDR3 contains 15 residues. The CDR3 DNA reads TGTGCCAGCAGTCAGATCGACAGGGGGCGAGGCGAGCAGTACTTC. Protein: CASSQIDRGRGEQYF.

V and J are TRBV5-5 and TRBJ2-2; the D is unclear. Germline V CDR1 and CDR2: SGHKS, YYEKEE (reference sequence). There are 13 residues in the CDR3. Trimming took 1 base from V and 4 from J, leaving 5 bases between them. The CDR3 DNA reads TGTGCCAGCAGCTTGAGGAGCACCGGGGAGCTGTTTTTT. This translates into CASSLRSTGELFF.

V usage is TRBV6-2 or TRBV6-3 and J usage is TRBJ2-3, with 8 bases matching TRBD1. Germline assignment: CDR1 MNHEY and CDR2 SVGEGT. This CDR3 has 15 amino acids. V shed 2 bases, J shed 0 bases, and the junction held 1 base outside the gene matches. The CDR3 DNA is TGTGCCAGCAGTTACGGACAGGGAAGCACAGATACGCAGTATTTT. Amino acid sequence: CASSYGQGSTDTQYF.

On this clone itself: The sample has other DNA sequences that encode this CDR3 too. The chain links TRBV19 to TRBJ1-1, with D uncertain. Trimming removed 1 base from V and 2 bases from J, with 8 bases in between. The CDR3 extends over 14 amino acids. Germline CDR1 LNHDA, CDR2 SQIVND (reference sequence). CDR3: CASSIGRLNTEAFF. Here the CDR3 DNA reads TGTGCCAGTAGTATAGGCCGGTTAAACACTGAAGCTTTCTTT.

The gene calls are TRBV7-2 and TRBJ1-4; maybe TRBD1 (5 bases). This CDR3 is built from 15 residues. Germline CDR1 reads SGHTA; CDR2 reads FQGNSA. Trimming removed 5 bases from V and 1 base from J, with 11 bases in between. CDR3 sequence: CASSVDRGTNEKLFF. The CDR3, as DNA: TGTGCCAGCAGCGTCGATAGGGGAACTAATGAAAAACTGTTTTTT.

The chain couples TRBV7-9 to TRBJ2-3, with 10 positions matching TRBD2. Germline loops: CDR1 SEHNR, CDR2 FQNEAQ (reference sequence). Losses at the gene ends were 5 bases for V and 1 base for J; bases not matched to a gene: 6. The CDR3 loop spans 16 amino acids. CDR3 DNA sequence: TGTGCCAGCAGCCGAATTACTAGCGGGGGCACAGATACGCAGTATTTT. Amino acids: CASSRITSGGTDTQYF.

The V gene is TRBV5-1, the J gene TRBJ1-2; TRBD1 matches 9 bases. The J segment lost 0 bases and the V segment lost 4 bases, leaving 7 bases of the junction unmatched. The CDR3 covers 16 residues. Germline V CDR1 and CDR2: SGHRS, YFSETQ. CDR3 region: CASSPPGQGPNYGYTF. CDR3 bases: TGCGCCAGCAGCCCCCCGGGACAGGGTCCTAACTATGGCTACACCTTC.

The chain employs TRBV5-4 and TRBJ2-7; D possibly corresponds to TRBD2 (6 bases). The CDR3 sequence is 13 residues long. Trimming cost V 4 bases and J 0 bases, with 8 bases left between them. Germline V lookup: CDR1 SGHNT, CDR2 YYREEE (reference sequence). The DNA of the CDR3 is TGTGCCAGCAGCGGGGAGGCCTCCTACGAGCAGTACTTC. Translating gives CASSGEASYEQYF.

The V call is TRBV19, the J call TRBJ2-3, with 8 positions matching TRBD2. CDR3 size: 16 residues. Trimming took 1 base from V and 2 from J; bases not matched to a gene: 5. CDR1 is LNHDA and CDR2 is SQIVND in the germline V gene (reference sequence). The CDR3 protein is CASSIGGGGTTDTQYF. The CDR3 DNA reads TGTGCCAGTAGTATAGGCGGCGGGGGGACCACAGATACGCAGTATTTT.